The clone carrying this T cell receptor (beta chain) has just a few counts. Its antigen is currently unknown. The CDR3 is made up of 15 amino acids. With 3 bases clipped from V and 7 bases from J, the junction kept 7 bases outside the gene matches. CDR1 is MNHEY and CDR2 is SMNVEV in the germline V gene (reference sequence). PCR was performed a second time for about 6 to 11 cycles using a sample-barcoded 5' primer and a J-beta primer mix. Via MiXCR, TCRdb re-called the 5' RACE reads, giving one row per CDR3 protein. The sample has 1 million or so distinct CDR3 sequences; 35% to 50% are singletons. This record belongs to a study of blood T cells in healthy people across ages. Findings of the study overall: Roughly linearly, TCR beta diversity per million T cells fell as age increased.

Healthy Caucasian individuals from Russia aged about 6 to 90 were enrolled as donors. Per-sample PBMC isolation yielded at least 6.5 million cells. Total RNA was isolated from each sample in quantities of at least 6 micrograms. The sequence was collected from a woman aged 55-69 years in good health. Sample: blood. The genes are TRBV27 and TRBJ2-1; TRBD2 agrees at 9 bases. CDR3 in DNA: TGTGCCAGCAGTTTTGAACTAGCGGGTTATAATGAGCAGTTCTTC. Its translation: CASSFELAGYNEQFF.